This T cell receptor beta chain stems from a study of T cells expressing NK-cell markers. TCRdb reanalyzed the 5' RACE reads and collapses them to one entry per CDR3 protein, without DNA. In all, the sample yields hundreds of thousands of distinct CDR3 sequences. This CDR3 is built from 15 residues. Germline-derived CDR1 and CDR2 are SEHNR and FQNEAQ (reference sequence). The receptor was derived from a man aged 18-69 years in good health. The chain carries TRBV7-9 and TRBJ2-1; the D call of TRBD1 rests on TCRdb alone, since no DNA is present to check it. Source material: blood T cells: a sorted CD56 or NKG2C T cell subset, CD4+ or CD8+ T cells, or bulk PBMC T cells (not recorded which). Here the CDR3 reads CASSPWWGLSDEQFF.